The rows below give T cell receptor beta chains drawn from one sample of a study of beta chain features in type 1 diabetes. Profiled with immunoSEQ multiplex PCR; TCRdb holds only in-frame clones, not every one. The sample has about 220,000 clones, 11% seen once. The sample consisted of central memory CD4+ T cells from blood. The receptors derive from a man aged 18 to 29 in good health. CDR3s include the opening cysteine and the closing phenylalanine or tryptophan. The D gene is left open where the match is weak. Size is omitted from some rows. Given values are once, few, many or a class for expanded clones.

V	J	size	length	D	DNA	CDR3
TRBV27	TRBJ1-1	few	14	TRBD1	TGTGCCAGCAGTCCCGTGGACAGGGGTTCTGAAGCTTTCTTT	CASSPVDRGSEAFF
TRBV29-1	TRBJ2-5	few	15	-	TGCAGCGTGTCCCGGGGCAGGGGATACCAAGAGACCCAGTACTTC	CSVSRGRGYQETQYF
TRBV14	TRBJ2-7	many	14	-	TGTGCCAGCAGCCAAGACCACAGAAACTACGAGCAGTACTTC	CASSQDHRNYEQYF
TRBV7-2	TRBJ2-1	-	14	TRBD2	TGTGCCAGCAGCTGGGGACTAGCGGGCAATGAGCAGTTCTTC	CASSWGLAGNEQFF
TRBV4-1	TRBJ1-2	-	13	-	TGCGCCAGCAGCCAAGATATGCTCTATGGCTACACCTTC	CASSQDMLYGYTF
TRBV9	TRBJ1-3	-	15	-	TGTGCCAGCAGCGCATCCCGGTCCTCTGGAAACACCATATATTTT	CASSASRSSGNTIYF
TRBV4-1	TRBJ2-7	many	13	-	TGCGCCAGCAGCCGGGACCCCACCTACGAGCAGTACTTC	CASSRDPTYEQYF
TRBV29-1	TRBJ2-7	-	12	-	TGCAGCGGTGTTGTGAGCTCCTACGAGCAGTACTTC	CSGVVSSYEQYF
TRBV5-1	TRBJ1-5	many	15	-	TGCGCCAGCAGCTTGGATGGGGCCGAGGATCAGCCCCAGCATTTT	CASSLDGAEDQPQHF
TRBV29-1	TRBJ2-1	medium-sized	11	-	TGCAGCGTTGATCCATCGGATGAGCAGTTCTTC	CSVDPSDEQFF
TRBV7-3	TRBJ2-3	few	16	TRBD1	TGTGCCAGCAGCGACTATAGGGACAGTAGCACAGATACGCAGTATTTT	CASSDYRDSSTDTQYF
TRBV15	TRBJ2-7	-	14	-	TGTGCCACCAGCAGAGATTGGGGTAGGGTCGAGCAGTACTTC	CATSRDWGRVEQYF
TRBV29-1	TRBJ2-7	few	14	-	TGCAGCGTACGGACAGCCAGGAGCTCCTACGAGCAGTACTTC	CSVRTARSSYEQYF
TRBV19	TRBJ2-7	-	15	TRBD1	TGTGCCAGTAGCCCCCGGAGACAGGGGGCCCACGAGCAGTACTTC	CASSPRRQGAHEQYF
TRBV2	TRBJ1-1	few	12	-	TGTGCCAGCAGTGGTCGGGAGTTCGAAGCTTTCTTT	CASSGREFEAFF
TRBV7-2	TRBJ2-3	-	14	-	TGTGCCAGCAGCCGTATGGGACCCACAGATACGCAGTATTTT	CASSRMGPTDTQYF
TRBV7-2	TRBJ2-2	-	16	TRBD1	TGTGCCAGCAGCCCCCCGGGTACAGGGGGCACCGGGGAGCTGTTTTTT	CASSPPGTGGTGELFF
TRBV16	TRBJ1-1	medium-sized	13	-	TGTGCCAGCAGCGCGGACAGGAACACTGAAGCTTTCTTT	CASSADRNTEAFF
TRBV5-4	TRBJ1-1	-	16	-	TGTGCCAGCAGTTCGTCGCTCGGGGTGAGACAGCCTGAAGCTTTCTTT	CASSSSLGVRQPEAFF
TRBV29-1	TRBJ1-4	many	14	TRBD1	TGCAGCGTTGGAACCGGGACAGGGAGGGAAAAACTGTTTTTT	CSVGTGTGREKLFF
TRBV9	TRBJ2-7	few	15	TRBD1	TGTGCCAGCAGCGTCGACACAGGGGGCTTAAACGAGCAGTACTTC	CASSVDTGGLNEQYF
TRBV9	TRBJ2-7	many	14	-	TGTGCCAGCAGCGTAGATCCCTACGCTTACGAGCAGTACTTC	CASSVDPYAYEQYF
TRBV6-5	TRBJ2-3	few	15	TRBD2	TGTGCCAGCAGGGGGAGCGGGAGGCCCCCCTATACGCAGTATTTT	CASRGSGRPPYTQYF
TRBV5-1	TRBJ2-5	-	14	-	TGCGCCAGCAGCGTACGGACTCGGCAAGAGACCCAGTACTTC	CASSVRTRQETQYF
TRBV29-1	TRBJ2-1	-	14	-	TGCAGCGTCCATCTCAGGGGCTCCTACAATGAGCAGTTCTTC	CSVHLRGSYNEQFF
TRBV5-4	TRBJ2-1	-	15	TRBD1	TGTGCCAGCAAACCGGGACAGGGTTTAGGTAATGAGCAGTTCTTC	CASKPGQGLGNEQFF
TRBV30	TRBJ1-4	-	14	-	TGTGCCTGGAGCCCGGTAGGAAGAAATGAAAAACTGTTTTTT	CAWSPVGRNEKLFF
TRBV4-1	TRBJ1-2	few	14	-	TGCGCCAGCAGCTTGCCAGGAACTAACTATGGCTACACCTTC	CASSLPGTNYGYTF
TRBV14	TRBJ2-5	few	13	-	TGTGCCAGCAGCCAAGGTATATGGGAGACCCAGTACTTC	CASSQGIWETQYF
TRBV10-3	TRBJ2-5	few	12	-	TGTGCCATCAGTGGCTTCCAAGAGACCCAGTACTTC	CAISGFQETQYF
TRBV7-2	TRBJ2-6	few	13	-	TGTGCCAGCAGCTCAGACCGGGCCAACGTCCTGACTTTC	CASSSDRANVLTF
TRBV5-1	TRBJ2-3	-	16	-	TGCGCCAGCAGCTTGGGTCTGGAAAAAAGCACAGATACGCAGTATTTT	CASSLGLEKSTDTQYF
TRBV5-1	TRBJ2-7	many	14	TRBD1	TGCGCCAGCAGCGCACAGGGGGCGATGGGCGAGCAGTACTTC	CASSAQGAMGEQYF
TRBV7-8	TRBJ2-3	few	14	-	TGTGCCAGCAGCTTACACGAGTCGACAGATACGCAGTATTTT	CASSLHESTDTQYF
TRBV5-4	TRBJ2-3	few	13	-	TGTGCCAGCAGAACTAGGGGTGTTGATACGCAGTATTTT	CASRTRGVDTQYF
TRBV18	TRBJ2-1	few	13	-	TGTGCCAGCTCACCTCCCGATGCCGGTGAGCAGTTCTTC	CASSPPDAGEQFF
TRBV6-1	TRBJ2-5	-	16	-	TGTGCCAGCAGTGCCGTAAGCCGGGACTACCAAGAGACCCAGTACTTC	CASSAVSRDYQETQYF
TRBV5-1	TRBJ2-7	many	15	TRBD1	TGCGCCAGCAGCTTTGGTCCGGGACAGGGCGGCGAGCAGTACTTC	CASSFGPGQGGEQYF
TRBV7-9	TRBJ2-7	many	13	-	TGTGCCAGCAGCTCCGGACGGTTCTACGAGCAGTACTTC	CASSSGRFYEQYF
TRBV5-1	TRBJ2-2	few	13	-	TGCGCCAGCAGCTTAGGGCTCACCGGGGAGCTGTTTTTT	CASSLGLTGELFF
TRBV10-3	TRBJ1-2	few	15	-	TGTGCCATCAGTGACCAAGCGCAGGGTAACTATGGCTACACCTTC	CAISDQAQGNYGYTF
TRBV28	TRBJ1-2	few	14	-	TGTGCCAGCAGTCAAGGGAGGTTGGGGTATGGCTACACCTTC	CASSQGRLGYGYTF
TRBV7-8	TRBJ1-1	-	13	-	TGTGCCAGCAGCTTAGGCACCTCGGTGGGAGCTTTCTTT	CASSLGTSVGAFF
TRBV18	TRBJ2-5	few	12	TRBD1	TGTGCCAGCTCGGACAGGGGACAGACCCAGTACTTC	CASSDRGQTQYF
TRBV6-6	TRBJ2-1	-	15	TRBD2	TGTGCCAGCAGTTCACTAGCGGACCTCTACAATGAGCAGTTCTTC	CASSSLADLYNEQFF
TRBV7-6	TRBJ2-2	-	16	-	TGTGCCAGCAGCTCCCCGGGACTTGCGAACACCGGGGAGCTGTTTTTT	CASSSPGLANTGELFF
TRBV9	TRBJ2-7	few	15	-	TGTGCCAGCAGCGTATCCCTCTCCCCCGCGTACGAGCAGTACTTC	CASSVSLSPAYEQYF
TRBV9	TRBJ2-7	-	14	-	TGTGCCAGCAGCGTAGCTCTGGGGGCCTACGAGCAGTACTTC	CASSVALGAYEQYF
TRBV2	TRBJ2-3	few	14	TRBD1	TGTGCCAGCAGTTCGGCCACAGGGGCAGATACGCAGTATTTT	CASSSATGADTQYF
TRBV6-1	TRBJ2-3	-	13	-	TGTGCCAGCAGTGAAGTCGGACTGAATACGCAGTATTTT	CASSEVGLNTQYF
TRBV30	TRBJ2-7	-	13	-	TGTGCCTGGAGTGGCGGGTTCTCCTACGAGCAGTACTTC	CAWSGGFSYEQYF
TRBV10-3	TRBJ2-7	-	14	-	TGTGCCATCAGTGACCAGACACCGGTGGGAGAGCAGTACTTC	CAISDQTPVGEQYF
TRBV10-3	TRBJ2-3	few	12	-	TGTGCCATCAGTGAACCGTTAGGGAGCCAGTATTTT	CAISEPLGSQYF
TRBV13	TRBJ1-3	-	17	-	TGTGCCAGCAGCTCAACGCGCCGCGGCCCCTCTGGAAACACCATATATTTT	CASSSTRRGPSGNTIYF
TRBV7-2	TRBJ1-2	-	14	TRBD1	TGTGCCAGCAGTCTTGACAGGGAGAACTATGGCTACACCTTC	CASSLDRENYGYTF
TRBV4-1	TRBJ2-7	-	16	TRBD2	TGCGCCAGCAGCCAAGAGCGGCTAGCGGGAGCCTACGAGCAGTACTTC	CASSQERLAGAYEQYF
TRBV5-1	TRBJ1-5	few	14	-	TGCGCCAGCAGCCCCTCCACGGGAGAGTGGCCCCAGCATTTT	CASSPSTGEWPQHF
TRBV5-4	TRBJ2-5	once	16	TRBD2	TGTGCCAGCAGCTCGGGACTAGCGGGAGATTGGATAACCCAGTACTTC	CASSSGLAGDWITQYF
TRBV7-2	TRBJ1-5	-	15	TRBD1	TGTGCCAGCAGCTTAGGGACAGGGACCAATCAGCCCCAGCATTTT	CASSLGTGTNQPQHF